This T cell receptor (beta chain) was obtained from a study of T cells in Graves' hyperthyroidism and ophthalmopathy. Broader study findings: A model of 13 V-J features distinguished ophthalmopathy from stable hyperthyroidism. Blood also contained most expanded thyroid clonotypes above 0.001.

This clonotype was seen more than once but under ten times. Its specificity is not known. The V segment lost 0 bases and the J segment 1 base; nucleotides outside the gene matches: 8. The CDR3 length is 17 residues. Germline V CDR1 and CDR2: SGHNT, YENEEA. Disease duration was under 3 months in the ophthalmopathy patients, who also had a Clinical Activity Score of at least 3 and a NOSPECS grade of at least 4. The study excluded patients with uncontrolled infection, other autoimmune disease, pregnancy or lactation. TCR beta CDR3 sequences were amplified from RNA transcripts. HTBI primers drove first-round RT-PCR of the TCR CDR3. Via MiXCR, TCRdb re-called the multiplex PCR reads, giving one row per CDR3 protein. The sample lists around 400,000 distinct CDR3 sequences; roughly 15% were seen once.

This sequence originates from an older woman with Graves' ophthalmopathy. J is TRBJ2-7 and V is TRBV11-3; 8 bases match TRBD2. The specimen was blood. CDR3 DNA: TGTGCCAGCAGCTTAGAGTTCCGGGGGGGGCCGTCCTACGAGCAGTACTTC. This sequence encodes CASSLEFRGGPSYEQYF.